This T cell receptor (beta chain) was recovered during a study of early T cells in non-severe SARS-CoV-2 infection (dated by TCRdb to 2020 to 2023). Looking at the study overall: TCR sequencing used bulk RNA from unsorted whole blood, so alpha and beta chains could not be paired.

General findings and caveats noted by the study authors: VDJdb matching was skewed toward anti-spike CD8 responses, so virus-specific expansions were likely underestimated and private and CD4 specificities were missed.

The library was built by means of 5' RACE. Sequencer: NextSeq 500. To correct for sequencing error and PCR bias, the TCR library protocol tagged individual cDNA molecules with unique molecular identifiers. Both TCR alpha and beta chains were sequenced, and tight co-correlation was observed between alpha and beta sequence abundances in each sample. The original methods were these. V gene, J gene and CDR3 annotation of TCR sequences was performed with Decombinator V4. Expanded TCRs were defined as changing significantly between any two time points under a Poisson model with p below 0.0001. Abundances of TCRs were expressed as counts per million after normalisation to the total number of TCRs sequenced in each sample. MAIT TCRs were defined by TRAV1-2 paired with TRAJ12, TRAJ20 or TRAJ33, and iNKT TCRs by TRAV10 paired with TRAJ18. VDJdb, accessed 1 November 2021, was searched for CMV, EBV and SARS-CoV-2 annotated TCRs, with TCRs annotated for multiple antigens excluded. The public reads were reanalyzed by TCRdb: fastp trimming at Q25, MiXCR alignment, in-frame beta chains only. Each CDR3 protein appears once, grouped with its most common genes and DNA. The V and J calls come from TCRdb's annotation, not from the publication. The sample records about 80,000 distinct CDR3 sequences, approximately 12% of which are singletons. In total, the top ten clones hold roughly 15% of the sample.

About this clonotype: Its antigen is unknown. No quality values exist for individual bases; no much larger clone is one base distant.

Inclusive of the bounding cysteine and phenylalanine, the CDR3 is 14 residues long. The kept DNA is CDR3 alone, 42 bases in frame from the first base. V loses 2 bases, J loses 8 bases, and the germline ends lie 12 bases apart. This was a case-control study nested in a cohort of healthcare workers in London, UK, who had nasopharyngeal swab PCR tests and blood samples taken every week. Healthcare workers were recruited between 23 and 31 March 2020, during the week of the UK lockdown, and were followed weekly for up to about 16 weeks. Sequenced here: whole blood, sampled at baseline. Recombination joined TRBV12-3 or TRBV12-4 with TRBJ1-4; tentative D gene TRBD1, with 5 bases matching. This sequence originates from an adult who was a healthcare worker with PCR-confirmed SARS-CoV-2 infection or an uninfected control (not recorded which). The donor label of this sample is uncertain. The CDR3 region has the sequence CASSLQGMTEKLFF. The nucleotide sequence reads TGTGCCAGCAGTTTACAGGGAATGACAGAAAAACTGTTTTTT.